A single sample gave rise to the 17 T cell receptor beta chains below, sequenced in a study of blood T cells in healthy people across ages. Through a sample-barcoded 5' primer and a J-beta primer mix, a second PCR was run for about 6 to 11 cycles. TCRdb independently ran MiXCR on the 5' RACE reads; one entry per CDR3 protein. The sample records about 640,000 distinct CDR3 sequences, 25% to 30% being singletons. The sequencing input was blood. The receptors originated from a woman older than 75 in good health.

This clonotype came up a few times. This sequence joins TRBV15 and TRBJ2-5, with 10 bases identical to TRBD2. Trimming cost V 5 bases and J 1 base; bases outside gene matches: 7. Germline loops: CDR1 LNHNV, CDR2 YYDKDF (reference sequence). The CDR3 covers 16 residues. The CDR3 DNA sequence: TGTGCCACCAGCCGAGGGACTAGCGAATGCCAAGAGACCCAGTACTTC. This codes for CATSRGTSECQETQYF.

The table lists this clonotype with many counts. The chain has TRBV5-1 and TRBJ1-2; 8 bases are a match to TRBD1. V shed 0 bases, J shed 7 bases, and the junction held 5 bases outside the gene matches. The CDR3 is 14 amino acids. Germline loops: CDR1 SGHRS, CDR2 YFSETQ. DNA for the CDR3: TGCGCCAGCAGCTTGGGGACAGGGAGGCTTGGCTACACCTTC. This gives the protein CASSLGTGRLGYTF.

This clonotype occurred many times. This chain's CDR3 is CASRGSTGAKDYGYTF. CDR3 DNA: TGTGCCAGCAGAGGCTCTACCGGGGCAAAGGACTATGGCTACACCTTC. The V and J genes are TRBV6-1 and TRBJ1-2; a possible D gene is TRBD1 (5 bases). Trimming pared 6 bases from V and 3 bases from J, leaving 20 bases between. CDR3 length equals 16 residues. Per the germline V gene, CDR1 is MNHNS and CDR2 is SASEGT.

This rearrangement joins TRBV6-4 to TRBJ2-3; D is possibly TRBD1 or TRBD2 (5 bases each). The CDR3 extends over 13 amino acids. Germline V CDR1 and CDR2: MRHNA, SNTAGT. Trimming took off 6 bases at V and 6 bases at J, with 13 bases between the two ends. CDR3 residues: CASSAMGTDTQYF. The CDR3 region has the DNA TGTGCCAGCAGCGCCATGGGGACGGATACGCAGTATTTT.

This clonotype was recorded many times. This rearrangement joins TRBV20-1 to TRBJ2-7; 9 bases are shared with TRBD1. The germline V gene has CDR1 DFQATT and CDR2 SNEGSKA (reference sequence). V gave up 7 bases and J gave up 0 bases; unmatched junction bases: 1. The CDR3 extends over 12 amino acids. CDR3 nucleotide sequence: TGCAGTGGGACAGGGGACTCCTACGAGCAGTACTTC. Translating gives CSGTGDSYEQYF.

This clonotype appeared many times. The chain couples TRBV9 to TRBJ2-1; perhaps TRBD2 as D (6 bases). Germline CDR1 reads SGDLS; CDR2 reads YYNGEE. V lost 2 bases and J lost 8, with 17 bases in between. This CDR3 region has 15 residues. The CDR3 sequence is CASSVLGGGGDEQFF. In DNA form, the CDR3 reads TGTGCCAGCAGCGTCTTGGGGGGAGGAGGGGATGAGCAGTTCTTC.

This clonotype was picked up many times. The chain combines TRBV20-1 with TRBJ1-1; D is unclear. V dropped 1 base and J dropped 8 bases, with 17 bases sitting between them. From germline, CDR1 is DFQATT and CDR2 SNEGSKA (reference sequence). The CDR3 sequence is 14 residues long. The CDR3 bases are TGCAGTGCTAGAGCGGGAGACACTCTCGAGGAAGCTTTCTTT. Translated, it gives CSARAGDTLEEAFF.

As regards this clonotype: This could be a read error, since a much larger clone is one nucleotide away. V is TRBV11-2 and J is TRBJ1-2; the D gene is possibly TRBD1 (6 bases). This CDR3 comprises 14 residues. V was trimmed by 0 bases and J by 7 bases, leaving 12 bases between them. Germline assignment: CDR1 SGHAT and CDR2 FQNNGV. CDR3 sequence reads: CASSLDPGECGYTF. CDR3 DNA: TGTGCCAGCAGCTTAGATCCAGGGGAGTGTGGCTACACCTTC.

The chain couples TRBV20-1 to TRBJ2-1; 10 nucleotides agree with TRBD2. Germline CDR1 DFQATT, CDR2 SNEGSKA (reference sequence). CDR3 size: 15 residues. Trimming removed 2 bases from V and 10 bases from J; junction bases left unmatched: 11. Here the CDR3 reads CSARPSGGAFGEQFF. The CDR3 region has the DNA TGCAGTGCTAGACCGAGCGGGGGGGCTTTTGGGGAGCAGTTCTTC.

A few counts support this clonotype. The chain is built from TRBV7-9 and TRBJ1-6; D is undetermined. This CDR3 contains 13 residues. V lost 1 base and J 10 bases, leaving 8 bases between the germline ends. Germline CDR1 reads SEHNR; CDR2 reads FQNEAQ (reference sequence). The CDR3 loop reads CASSLGSKSPLHF. CDR3 nucleotide sequence: TGTGCCAGCAGCTTAGGCAGCAAATCACCCCTCCACTTT.

In this sample, this clonotype turned up a few times. This sequence joins TRBV20-1 and TRBJ1-6; no reliable D call. The ends were cut back, 3 bases at V and 0 bases at J, with 9 bases in the middle. Looked up from germline, CDR1 is DFQATT and CDR2 is SNEGSKA (reference sequence). The CDR3 runs 15 residues. This CDR3 is CSARGLSSYNSPLHF. Written as DNA, the CDR3 is TGCAGTGCTAGGGGTTTGAGCTCCTATAATTCACCCCTCCACTTT.

The rearrangement links TRBV20-1 to TRBJ2-7; TRBD2 is a possible D gene (5 bases). Per the germline V gene, CDR1 is DFQATT and CDR2 is SNEGSKA (reference sequence). This CDR3 comprises 13 residues. Deletions cut 3 bases from V and 7 bases from J, with 16 bases between. The CDR3 region is CSASRTGSDEQYF. CDR3 bases: TGCAGTGCTAGTAGAACGGGGAGCGATGAGCAGTACTTC.

This clonotype was picked up a small number of times. The chain combines TRBV20-1 with TRBJ1-6, with D uncertain. CDR1 and CDR2 (germline): DFQATT, SNEGSKA (reference sequence). The CDR3 consists of 13 residues. With 1 base removed from V and 8 bases from J, the gap between germline ends came to 9 bases. CDR3 DNA: TGCAGTGCTAGAGGACTGGGCCATTCACCCCTCCACTTT. Amino acids: CSARGLGHSPLHF.

The chain uses TRBV5-6 and TRBJ2-2; D uncertain. From germline, CDR1 is SGHDT and CDR2 YYEEEE. V shed 0 bases and J shed 1 base, with 7 bases lying between them. The CDR3 has 15 amino acids. DNA for the CDR3: TGTGCCAGCAGCTTGGAGGTCAAGAACACCGGGGAGCTGTTTTTT. This gives the protein CASSLEVKNTGELFF.

A few counts support this clonotype. This chain's CDR3 is CASSPDLAGVSYNEQFF. CDR3 nucleotides: TGTGCCAGCAGCCCCGATCTTGCGGGGGTGTCCTACAATGAGCAGTTCTTC. The chain links TRBV14 to TRBJ2-1; the match to TRBD2 covers 7 bases. J lost 1 base, V lost 4 bases, and 10 bases had no gene match. The germline V gene has CDR1 SGHDN and CDR2 FVKESK. CDR3 length: 17 amino acids.

Many counts were recorded for this clonotype. V usage is TRBV15 and J usage is TRBJ2-3; D may be TRBD1 (6 bases). The CDR3 is 16 residues long. Trimming took 1 base from V and 0 from J, leaving 11 bases between them. Germline-derived CDR1 and CDR2 are LNHNV and YYDKDF (reference sequence). The CDR3 here is CATSRGTAYSTDTQYF. Written as DNA, the CDR3 is TGTGCCACCAGCAGAGGGACAGCCTATAGCACAGATACGCAGTATTTT.

This clonotype has a count of ten or more. The chain combines TRBV5-1 with TRBJ1-5, with D unclear. This CDR3 is 14 amino acids long. Looked up from germline, CDR1 is SGHRS and CDR2 is YFSETQ. The V end was cut by 0 bases, the J end by 3 bases, with 7 bases between. The CDR3 loop reads CASSLDSFNQPQHF. As DNA, the CDR3 is TGCGCCAGCAGCTTGGACAGTTTCAATCAGCCCCAGCATTTT.